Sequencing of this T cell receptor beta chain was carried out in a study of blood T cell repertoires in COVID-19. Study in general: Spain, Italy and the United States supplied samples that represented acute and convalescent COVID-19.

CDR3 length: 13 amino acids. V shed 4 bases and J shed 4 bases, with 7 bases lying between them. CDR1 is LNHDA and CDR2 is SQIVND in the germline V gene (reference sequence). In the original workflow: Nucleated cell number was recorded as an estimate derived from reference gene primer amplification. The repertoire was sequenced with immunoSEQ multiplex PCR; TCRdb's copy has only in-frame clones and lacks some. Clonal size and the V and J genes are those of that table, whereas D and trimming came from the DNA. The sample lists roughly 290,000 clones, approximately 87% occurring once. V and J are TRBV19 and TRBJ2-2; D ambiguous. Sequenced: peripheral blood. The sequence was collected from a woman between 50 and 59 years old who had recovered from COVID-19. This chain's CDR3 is CASSSSVTGELFF. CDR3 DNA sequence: TGTGCCAGTAGTAGTTCAGTCACCGGGGAGCTGTTTTTT.